Detailed here is one TCR beta chain. As yet, its antigen is unknown. The sample comes from a study of T-cell reconstitution after alpha-beta-depleted transplantation in children. Whole-study results and caveats: From surviving recipient T cells and thymic progenitors came the high day-60 TCRbeta diversity observed in some patients. Several hundred rapidly expanded clones from non-depleted graft cells reportedly supplied alpha-beta T cells about two months post-transplant. It was newly produced T cells that mostly accounted for T-cell counts and diversity one year after transplant.

The V end lost 5 bases, the J end lost 2 bases, and 14 bases lay between the germline ends. The CDR3 has 15 amino acids. Per germline, CDR1 SGDLS and CDR2 YYNGEE. The TCRbeta library incorporated unique molecular identifiers. Each CDR3 protein gets one entry after TCRdb re-called the PCR reads with MiXCR. This sample has about 420,000 distinct CDR3 sequences, with under 20% found just once. This chain uses TRBV9 with TRBJ2-1; tentatively, D is TRBD2 (5 bases). Sequences were derived from PBMCs, mostly from graft donor cells, sampled 360 days after TCRalphabeta/CD19-depleted stem cell transplant. The TCR sequence derives from a boy under three years old who had a stem cell transplant for Wiskott-Aldrich syndrome, so the T cells may come from the graft donor. CDR3 loop: CASSWGAVTYNEQFF. CDR3 DNA: TGTGCCAGCAGTTGGGGAGCGGTTACCTACAATGAGCAGTTCTTC.